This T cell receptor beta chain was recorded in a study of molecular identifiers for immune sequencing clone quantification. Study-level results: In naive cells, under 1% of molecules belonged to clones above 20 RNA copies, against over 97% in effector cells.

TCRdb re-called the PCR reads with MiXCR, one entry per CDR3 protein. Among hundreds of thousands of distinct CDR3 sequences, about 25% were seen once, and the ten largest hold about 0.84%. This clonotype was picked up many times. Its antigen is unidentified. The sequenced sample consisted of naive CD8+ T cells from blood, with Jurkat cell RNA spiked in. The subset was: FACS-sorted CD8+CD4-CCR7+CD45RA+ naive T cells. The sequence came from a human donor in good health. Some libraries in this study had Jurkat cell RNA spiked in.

The chain's CDR3 is CATSENPGQGTDTQYF. The CDR3 DNA reads TGTGCCACCAGTGAGAACCCGGGACAGGGGACAGATACGCAGTATTTT. The chain joins TRBV24-1 to TRBJ2-3, with 10 bases lining up with TRBD1. Germline V lookup: CDR1 KGHDR, CDR2 SFDVKD. The CDR3 covers 16 residues. V lost 4 bases, J lost 3 bases, and 6 bases stayed unmatched.